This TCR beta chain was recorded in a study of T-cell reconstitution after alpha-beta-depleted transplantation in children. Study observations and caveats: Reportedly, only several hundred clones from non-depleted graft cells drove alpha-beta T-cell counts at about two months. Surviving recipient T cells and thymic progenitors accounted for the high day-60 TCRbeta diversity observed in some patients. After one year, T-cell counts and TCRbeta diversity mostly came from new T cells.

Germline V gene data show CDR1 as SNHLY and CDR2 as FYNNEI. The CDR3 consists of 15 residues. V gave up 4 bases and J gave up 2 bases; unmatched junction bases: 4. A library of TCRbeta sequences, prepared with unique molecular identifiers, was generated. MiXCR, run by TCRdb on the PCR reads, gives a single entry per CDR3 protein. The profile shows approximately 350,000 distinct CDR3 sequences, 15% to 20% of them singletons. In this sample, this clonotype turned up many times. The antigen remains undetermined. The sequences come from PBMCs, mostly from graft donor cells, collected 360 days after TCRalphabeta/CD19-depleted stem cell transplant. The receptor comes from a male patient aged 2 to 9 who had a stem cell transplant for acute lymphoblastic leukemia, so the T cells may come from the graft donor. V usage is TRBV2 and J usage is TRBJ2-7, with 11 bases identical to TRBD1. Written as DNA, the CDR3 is TGTGCCAGCAGTGGGGACAGGGGGGCGACCTACGAGCAGTACTTC. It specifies CASSGDRGATYEQYF.